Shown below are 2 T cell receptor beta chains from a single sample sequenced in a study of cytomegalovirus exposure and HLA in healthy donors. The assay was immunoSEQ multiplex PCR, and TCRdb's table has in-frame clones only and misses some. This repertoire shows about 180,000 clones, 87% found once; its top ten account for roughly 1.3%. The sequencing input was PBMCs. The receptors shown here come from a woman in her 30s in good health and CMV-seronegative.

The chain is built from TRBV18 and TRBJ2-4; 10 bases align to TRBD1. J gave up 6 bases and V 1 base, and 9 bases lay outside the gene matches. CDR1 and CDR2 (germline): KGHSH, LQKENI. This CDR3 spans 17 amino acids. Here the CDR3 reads CASSPLVPGQGTNIQYF. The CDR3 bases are TGTGCCAGCTCACCACTCGTCCCGGGACAGGGGACAAACATTCAGTACTTC.

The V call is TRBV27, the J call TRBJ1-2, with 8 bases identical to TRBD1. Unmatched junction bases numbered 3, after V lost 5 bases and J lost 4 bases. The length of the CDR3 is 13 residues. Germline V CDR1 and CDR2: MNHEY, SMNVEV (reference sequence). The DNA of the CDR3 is TGTGCCAGCAGTACCGGGACAGGCTATGGCTACACCTTC. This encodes CASSTGTGYGYTF.